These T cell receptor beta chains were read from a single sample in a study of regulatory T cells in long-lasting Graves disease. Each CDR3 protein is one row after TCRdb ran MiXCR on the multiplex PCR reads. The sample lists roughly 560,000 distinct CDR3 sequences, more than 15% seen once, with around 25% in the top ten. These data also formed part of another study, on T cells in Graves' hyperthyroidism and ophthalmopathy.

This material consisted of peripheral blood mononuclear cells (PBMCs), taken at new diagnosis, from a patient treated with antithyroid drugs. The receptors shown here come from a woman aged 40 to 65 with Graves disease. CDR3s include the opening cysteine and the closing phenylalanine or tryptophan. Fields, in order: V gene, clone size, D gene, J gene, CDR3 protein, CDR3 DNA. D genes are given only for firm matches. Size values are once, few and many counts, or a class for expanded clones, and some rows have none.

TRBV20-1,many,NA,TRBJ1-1,CSAVTLLGINWDTEAFF,TGCAGTGCCGTGACCCTACTTGGGATTAATTGGGACACTGAAGCTTTCTTT
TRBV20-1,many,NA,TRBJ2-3,CSANRADTQYF,TGCAGTGCTAACAGGGCAGATACGCAGTATTTT
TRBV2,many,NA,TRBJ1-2,CASRETLGGYTF,TGTGCCAGCAGGGAGACTCTGGGTGGCTACACCTTC
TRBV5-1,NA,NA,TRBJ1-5,CASSLGTDQPQHF,TGTGCCAGCAGCTTGGGGACGGATCAGCCCCAGCATTTT
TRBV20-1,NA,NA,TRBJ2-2,CSARAQGSGGELFF,TGCAGTGCTAGAGCCCAGGGTTCGGGCGGGGAGCTGTTTTTT
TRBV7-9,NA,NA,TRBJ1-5,CASSSFGHTNQPQHF,TGTGCCAGCAGCTCCTTCGGACATACTAATCAGCCCCAGCATTTT
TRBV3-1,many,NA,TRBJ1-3,CASSHSGNTIYF,TGTGCCAGCAGCCACTCTGGAAACACCATATATTTT
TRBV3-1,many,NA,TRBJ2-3,CASSHGTATDTQYF,TGTGCCAGCAGCCACGGGACTGCTACAGATACGCAGTATTTT
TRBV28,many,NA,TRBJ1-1,CASNRVSEAFF,TGTGCCAGCAATAGGGTGAGCGAAGCTTTCTTT
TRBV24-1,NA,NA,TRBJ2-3,CATSAGQLTPDTQYF,TGTGCCACCAGTGCGGGACAATTAACCCCAGATACGCAGTATTTT
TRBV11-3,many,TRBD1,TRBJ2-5,CASSFDRGTVETQYF,TGTGCCAGCAGCTTCGACAGGGGAACGGTGGAGACCCAGTACTTC
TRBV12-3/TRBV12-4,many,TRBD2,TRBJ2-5,CASSGGGRETQYF,TGTGCCAGCAGCGGGGGGGGGCGAGAGACCCAGTACTTC
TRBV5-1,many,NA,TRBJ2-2,CASSEMWTGELFF,TGCGCCAGCAGCGAAATGTGGACCGGGGAGCTGTTTTTT
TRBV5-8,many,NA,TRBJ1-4,CASSLAAAGFEKLFF,TGTGCCAGCAGCTTGGCCGCGGCGGGCTTTGAAAAACTGTTTTTT
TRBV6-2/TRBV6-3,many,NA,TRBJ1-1,CASSDLGPEAFF,TGTGCCAGCAGTGACCTTGGCCCTGAAGCTTTCTTT
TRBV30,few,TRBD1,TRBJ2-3,CAWSVLGGQGSDTQYF,TGTGCCTGGAGTGTACTTGGGGGACAGGGTTCAGATACGCAGTATTTT
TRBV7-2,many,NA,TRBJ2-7,CASSTGTQGEQYF,TGTGCCAGCAGCACCGGGACCCAGGGTGAGCAGTACTTC
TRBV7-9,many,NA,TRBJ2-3,CASSPWDGTDTQYF,TGTGCCAGCAGCCCCTGGGACGGCACAGATACGCAGTATTTT
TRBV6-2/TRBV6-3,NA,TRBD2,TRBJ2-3,CASSATSGVNTQYF,TGTGCCAGCAGTGCGACTAGCGGGGTAAATACGCAGTATTTT
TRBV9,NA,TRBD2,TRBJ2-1,CASSFSGGSSSNEQFF,TGTGCCAGCAGCTTCTCCGGGGGGAGCTCCTCCAATGAGCAGTTCTTC
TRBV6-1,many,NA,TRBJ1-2,CASSHTGQLPNYGYTF,TGTGCCAGCAGTCACACAGGGCAACTTCCTAACTATGGCTACACCTTC
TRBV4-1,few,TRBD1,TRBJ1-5,CASSQDSFSQGAGSNQPQHF,TGCGCCAGCAGCCAAGATTCGTTCAGCCAGGGGGCCGGTAGCAATCAGCCCCAGCATTTT
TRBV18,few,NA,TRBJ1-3,CASSPSGTNSGNTIYF,TGTGCCAGCTCACCTTCGGGAACGAACTCTGGAAACACCATATATTTT
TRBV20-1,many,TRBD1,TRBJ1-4,CSARDRVVSEKLFF,TGCAGTGCTAGGGACAGGGTGGTCTCTGAAAAACTGTTTTTT
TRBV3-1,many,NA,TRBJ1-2,CASADFAGRLDYGYTF,TGTGCCAGCGCGGACTTTGCCGGACGCCTAGACTATGGCTACACCTTC
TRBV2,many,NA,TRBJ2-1,CASSLSPGFPNEQFF,TGTGCCAGCAGCTTATCTCCAGGGTTTCCCAATGAGCAGTTCTTC
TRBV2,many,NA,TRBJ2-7,CASGTLHGSEQYF,TGTGCCAGCGGGACCCTTCATGGTTCCGAGCAGTACTTC
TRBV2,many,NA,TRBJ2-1,CATLDPSDEQFF,TGTGCCACCCTAGACCCCTCGGATGAGCAGTTCTTC
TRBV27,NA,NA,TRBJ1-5,CASMGLEGGHQPQHF,TGTGCCAGCATGGGCCTTGAGGGGGGGCATCAGCCCCAGCATTTT
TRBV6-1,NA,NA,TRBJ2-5,CASSEMGVTQYF,TGTGCCAGCAGTGAAATGGGAGTGACCCAGTACTTC
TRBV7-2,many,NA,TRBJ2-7,CASSSGLDYEQYF,TGTGCCAGCAGCTCTGGACTGGACTACGAGCAGTACTTC
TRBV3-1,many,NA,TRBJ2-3,CASSLYSTDTQYF,TGTGCCAGCAGCCTCTATAGCACAGATACGCAGTATTTT
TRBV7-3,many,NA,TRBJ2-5,CASSEGGGRGQETQYF,TGTGCCAGCAGCGAGGGGGGGGGACGGGGTCAAGAGACCCAGTACTTC
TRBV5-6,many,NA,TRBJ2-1,CASSLKGLNQFF,TGTGCCAGCAGCTTGAAGGGGCTTAATCAGTTCTTC
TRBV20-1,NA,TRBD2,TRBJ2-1,CSAKQTSGVYNEQFF,TGCAGTGCTAAGCAAACTAGCGGAGTCTACAATGAGCAGTTCTTC
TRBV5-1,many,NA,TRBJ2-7,CASSVSTPYEQYF,TGCGCCAGCAGCGTCTCCACCCCCTACGAGCAGTACTTC
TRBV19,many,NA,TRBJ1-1,CASSIGGLSTEAFF,TGTGCCAGTAGTATCGGGGGGTTGAGCACTGAAGCTTTCTTT
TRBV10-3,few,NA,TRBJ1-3,CAVSTVSGNTIYF,TGTGCCGTTTCTACAGTCTCTGGAAACACCATATATTTT
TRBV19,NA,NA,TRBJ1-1,CASSITEGSTEAFF,TGTGCCAGTAGTATAACGGAGGGCTCCACTGAAGCTTTCTTT
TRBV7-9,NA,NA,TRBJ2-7,CASSSPAGYEQYF,TGTGCCAGCAGCTCCCCGGCGGGCTACGAGCAGTACTTC
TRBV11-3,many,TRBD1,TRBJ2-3,CASSPRWTGVTDTQYF,TGTGCCAGCAGCCCCCGTTGGACAGGGGTTACAGATACGCAGTATTTT